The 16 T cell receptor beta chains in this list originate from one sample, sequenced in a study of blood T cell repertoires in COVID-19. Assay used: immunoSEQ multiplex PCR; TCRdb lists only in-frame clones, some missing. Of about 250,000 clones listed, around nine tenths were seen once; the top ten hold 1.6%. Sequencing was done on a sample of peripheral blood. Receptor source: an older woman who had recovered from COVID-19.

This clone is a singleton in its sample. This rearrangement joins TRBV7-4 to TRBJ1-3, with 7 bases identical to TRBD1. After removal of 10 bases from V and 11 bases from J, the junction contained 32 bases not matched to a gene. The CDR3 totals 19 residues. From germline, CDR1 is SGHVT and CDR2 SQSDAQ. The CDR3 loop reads CATAPLGQPYLPSGAAIYF. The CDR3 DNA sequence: TGTGCCACCGCCCCCCTGGGACAGCCATATCTACCCTCTGGGGCGGCCATATATTTT.

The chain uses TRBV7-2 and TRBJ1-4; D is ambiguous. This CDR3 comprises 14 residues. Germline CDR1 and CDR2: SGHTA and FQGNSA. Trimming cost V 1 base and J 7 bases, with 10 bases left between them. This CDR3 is CASSLGHSPEKLFF. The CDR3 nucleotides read TGTGCCAGCAGCTTAGGACATTCCCCTGAAAAACTGTTTTTT.

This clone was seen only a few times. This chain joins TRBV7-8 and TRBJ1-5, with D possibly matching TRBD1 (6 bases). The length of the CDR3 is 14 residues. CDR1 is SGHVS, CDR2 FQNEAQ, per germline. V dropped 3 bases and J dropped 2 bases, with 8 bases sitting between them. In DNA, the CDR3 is TGTGCCAGCAGCTTCAGACAGGGCAATCAGCCCCAGCATTTT. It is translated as CASSFRQGNQPQHF.

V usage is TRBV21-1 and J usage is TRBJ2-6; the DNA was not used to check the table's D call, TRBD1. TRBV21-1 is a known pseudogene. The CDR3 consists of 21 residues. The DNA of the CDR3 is TGTGCCAGCAGCTCCCGGCCGACGGACAGGGAAAGGTTCGTTGGGGCCAACGTCCTGACTTTC. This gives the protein CASSSRPTDRERFVGANVLTF.

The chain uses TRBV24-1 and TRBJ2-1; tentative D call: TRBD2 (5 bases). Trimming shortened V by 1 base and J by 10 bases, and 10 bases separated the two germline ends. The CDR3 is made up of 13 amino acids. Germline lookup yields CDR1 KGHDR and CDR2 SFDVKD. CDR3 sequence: CATSDFNEGEQFF. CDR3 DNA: TGTGCCACCAGTGATTTTAACGAGGGAGAGCAGTTCTTC.

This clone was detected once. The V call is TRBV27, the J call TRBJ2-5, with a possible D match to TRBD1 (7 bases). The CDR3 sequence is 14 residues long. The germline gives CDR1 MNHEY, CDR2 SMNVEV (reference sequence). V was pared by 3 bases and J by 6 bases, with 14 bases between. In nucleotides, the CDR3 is TGTGCCAGCAGTTTGGAGGGGGCGCGTAAGACCCAGTACTTC. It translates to CASSLEGARKTQYF.

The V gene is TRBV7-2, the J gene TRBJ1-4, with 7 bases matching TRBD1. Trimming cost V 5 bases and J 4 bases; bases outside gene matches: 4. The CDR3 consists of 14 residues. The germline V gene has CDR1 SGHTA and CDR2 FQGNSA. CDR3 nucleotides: TGTGCCAGCAGCCTGACAGGGAATAATGAAAAACTGTTTTTT. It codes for CASSLTGNNEKLFF.

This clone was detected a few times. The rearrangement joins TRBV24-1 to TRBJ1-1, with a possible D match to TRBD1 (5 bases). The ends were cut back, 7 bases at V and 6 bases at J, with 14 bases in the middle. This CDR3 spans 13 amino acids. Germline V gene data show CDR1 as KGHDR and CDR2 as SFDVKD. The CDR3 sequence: CATRGRLGSEAFF. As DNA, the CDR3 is TGTGCCACCAGGGGGCGATTGGGGTCTGAAGCTTTCTTT.

CDR3: CASRQQGEVEETQYF. The DNA for the CDR3 is TGTGCCAGCAGACAACAGGGGGAGGTCGAAGAGACCCAGTACTTC. The genes are TRBV7-2 and TRBJ2-5; 8 bases align to TRBD1. Germline V lookup: CDR1 SGHTA, CDR2 FQGNSA. Trimming removed 6 bases from V and 3 bases from J; junction bases left unmatched: 9. The CDR3 has 15 amino acids. The variable domain in full, with the rest retrieved from reference TRBV7-2 and TRBJ2-5, is GAGVSQSPSNKVTEKGKDVELRCDPISGHTALYWYRQSLGQGLEFLIYFQGNSAPDKSGLPSDRFSAERTGGSVSTLTIQRTQQEDSAVYLCASRQQGEVEETQYFGPGTRLLVL.

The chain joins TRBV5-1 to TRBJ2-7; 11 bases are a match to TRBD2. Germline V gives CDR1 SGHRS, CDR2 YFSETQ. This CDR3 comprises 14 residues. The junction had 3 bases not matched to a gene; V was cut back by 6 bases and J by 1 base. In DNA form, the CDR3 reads TGCGCCAGCAACCCTAGCGGGGGGTCCTACGAGCAGTACTTC. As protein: CASNPSGGSYEQYF.

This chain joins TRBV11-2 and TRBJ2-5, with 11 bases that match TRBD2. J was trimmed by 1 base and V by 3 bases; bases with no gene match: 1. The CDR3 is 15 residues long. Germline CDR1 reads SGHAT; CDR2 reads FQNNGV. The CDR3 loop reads CASSFSGGAQETQYF. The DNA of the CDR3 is TGTGCCAGCAGCTTTAGCGGGGGGGCCCAAGAGACCCAGTACTTC.

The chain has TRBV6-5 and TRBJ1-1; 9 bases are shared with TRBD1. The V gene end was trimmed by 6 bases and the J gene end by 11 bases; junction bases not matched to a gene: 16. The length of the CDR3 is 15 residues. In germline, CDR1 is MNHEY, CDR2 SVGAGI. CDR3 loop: CASRLSGTGYPGAFF. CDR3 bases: TGTGCCAGCAGGTTGTCCGGGACAGGGTACCCCGGGGCTTTCTTT.

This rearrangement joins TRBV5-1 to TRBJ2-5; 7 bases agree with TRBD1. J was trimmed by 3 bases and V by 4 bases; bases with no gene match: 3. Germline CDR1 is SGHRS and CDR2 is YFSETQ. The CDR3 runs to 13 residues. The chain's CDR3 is CASSPQGEETQYF. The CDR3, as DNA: TGCGCCAGCAGCCCTCAGGGGGAAGAGACCCAGTACTTC.

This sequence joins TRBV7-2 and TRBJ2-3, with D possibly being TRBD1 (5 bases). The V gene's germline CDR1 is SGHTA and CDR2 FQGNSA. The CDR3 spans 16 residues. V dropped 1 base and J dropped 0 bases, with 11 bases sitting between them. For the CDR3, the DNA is TGTGCCAGCAGCTTAGTAGGGGCTGCTAGCACAGATACGCAGTATTTT. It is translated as CASSLVGAASTDTQYF.

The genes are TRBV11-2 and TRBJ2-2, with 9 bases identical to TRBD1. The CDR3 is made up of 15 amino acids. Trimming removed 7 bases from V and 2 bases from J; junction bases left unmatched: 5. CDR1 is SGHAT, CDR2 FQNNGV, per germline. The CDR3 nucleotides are TGTGCCAGCATCCTGGGACAGGGAAACACCGGGGAGCTGTTTTTT. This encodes CASILGQGNTGELFF. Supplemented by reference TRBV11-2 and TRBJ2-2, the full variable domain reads EAGVAQSPRYKIIEKRQSVAFWCNPISGHATLYWYQQILGQGPKLLIQFQNNGVVDDSQLPKDRFSAERLKGVDSTLKIQPAKLEDSAVYLCASILGQGNTGELFFGEGSRLTVL.

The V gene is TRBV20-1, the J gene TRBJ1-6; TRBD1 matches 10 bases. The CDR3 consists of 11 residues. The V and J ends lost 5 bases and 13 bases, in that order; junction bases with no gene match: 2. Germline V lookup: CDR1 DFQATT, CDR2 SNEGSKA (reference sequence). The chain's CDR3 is CSAGTGVPLHF. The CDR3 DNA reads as TGCAGTGCTGGGACAGGGGTTCCCCTCCACTTT.